This entry concerns a single T cell receptor beta chain. In the authors' methods: Amplified reference gene primers provided the basis for estimating nucleated cell counts. The table came from immunoSEQ multiplex PCR; TCRdb's copy has only in-frame clones and leaves some out. V, J and clone size are those of that table, while D and trimming were read from the DNA. The sample yields about 120,000 clones, 85% seen once. This entry belongs to a study of blood T cell repertoires in COVID-19. For the study at large: Samples representing acute and convalescent COVID-19 were sourced from the United States, Italy and Spain. The cDNA or gDNA used as material had been derived from T cells, B-cell-depleted T cells, or PBMCs.

With 5 bases removed from V and 4 bases from J, the gap between germline ends came to 8 bases. The CDR3 runs to 12 residues. The chain has TRBV12-3 or TRBV12-4 and TRBJ1-1; D remains ambiguous. The sequencing input was peripheral blood. The clonotype comes from a man older than 75 with acute or convalescent COVID-19. The CDR3, as DNA: TGTGCCAGCAGTGGCGGGATCACTGAAGCTTTCTTT. The encoded protein is CASSGGITEAFF.